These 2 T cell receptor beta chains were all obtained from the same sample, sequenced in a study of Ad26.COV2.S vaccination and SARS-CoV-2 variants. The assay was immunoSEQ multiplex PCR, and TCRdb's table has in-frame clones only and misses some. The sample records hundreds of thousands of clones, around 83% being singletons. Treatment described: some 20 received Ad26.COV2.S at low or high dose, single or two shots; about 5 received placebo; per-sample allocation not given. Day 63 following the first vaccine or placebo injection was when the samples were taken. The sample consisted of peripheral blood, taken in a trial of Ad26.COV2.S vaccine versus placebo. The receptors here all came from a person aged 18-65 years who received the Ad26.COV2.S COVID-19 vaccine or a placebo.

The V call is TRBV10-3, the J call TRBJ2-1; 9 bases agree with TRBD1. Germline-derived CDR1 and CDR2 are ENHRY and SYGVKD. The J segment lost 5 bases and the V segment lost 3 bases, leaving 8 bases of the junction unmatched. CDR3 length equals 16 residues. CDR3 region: CAISDPGDRANNEQFF. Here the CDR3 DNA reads TGTGCCATCAGTGACCCGGGGGACAGGGCAAACAATGAGCAGTTCTTC.

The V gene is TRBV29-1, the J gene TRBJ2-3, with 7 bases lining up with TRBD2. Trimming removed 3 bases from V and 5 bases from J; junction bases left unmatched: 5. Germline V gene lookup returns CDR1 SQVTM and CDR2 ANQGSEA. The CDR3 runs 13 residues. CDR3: CSVEGGLGDTQYF. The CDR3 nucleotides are TGCAGCGTTGAGGGAGGGTTGGGAGATACGCAGTATTTT.